Below, 27 T cell receptor beta chains from the same sample are listed, as sequenced in a study of cytomegalovirus exposure and HLA in healthy donors (dated by TCRdb to about 2017). The library was generated by the immunoSEQ multiplex PCR assay. For the multiplex PCR, a mixture combining 60 forward primers for TCR Vbeta segments and 13 reverse primers for TCR Jbeta segments was used. TCRdb provides this immuneACCESS table in a form limited to in-frame rearrangements. Some clones are lacking; in checked studies, under half of them reflect an unresolved V gene, and why the rest are absent is not known. Within this sample are a few hundred thousand clones, with about 79% of them counted one time only. The ten largest clones represent around 1.7% of the sample. The specimen sequenced was PBMCs. Receptors were obtained from a young man in good health and CMV-seronegative.

V is TRBV25-1 and J is TRBJ1-2; D might be TRBD1 (6 bases). Germline lookup yields CDR1 MGHDK and CDR2 SYGVNS. The length of the CDR3 is 11 residues. V lost 3 bases, J lost 7 bases, and 6 bases lay in between. The chain's CDR3 is CASSETGGYTF. The CDR3, as DNA: TGTGCCAGCAGTGAGACAGGTGGCTACACCTTC.

This clone has more than one count but fewer than ten. The V gene is TRBV30, the J gene TRBJ2-4, with D possibly matching TRBD2 (5 bases). The CDR3 is 16 residues long. V was pared by 3 bases and J by 0 bases, with 15 bases between. Germline CDR1 and CDR2: GTSNPN and SVGIG (reference sequence). Here the CDR3 DNA reads TGTGCCTGGAGACCACCCCAACTAGTAGCCAAAAACATTCAGTACTTC. It codes for CAWRPPQLVAKNIQYF.

Here the CDR3 DNA reads TGCAGCGTTCTTCGACAGGATGGCTACACCTTC. Translated, it gives CSVLRQDGYTF. The chain links TRBV29-1 to TRBJ1-2; D is possibly TRBD1 (6 bases). Trimming shortened V by 5 bases and J by 6 bases, and 10 bases separated the two germline ends. Germline V lookup: CDR1 SQVTM, CDR2 ANQGSEA. The CDR3 totals 11 residues.

This chain links TRBV19 with TRBJ1-1; D ambiguous. Looked up from germline, CDR1 is LNHDA and CDR2 is SQIVND (reference sequence). V was cut by 7 bases and J by 1 base, with 7 bases left in between. The CDR3 runs 12 residues. CDR3 amino acids: CASINWNTEAFF. DNA for the CDR3: TGTGCCAGTATCAATTGGAACACTGAAGCTTTCTTT.

The chain carries TRBV6-1 and TRBJ1-6, with D maybe TRBD1 (5 bases). The length of the CDR3 is 13 residues. The V gene lost 2 bases and the J gene lost 10 bases, with 9 bases spanning the gap. In germline, CDR1 is MNHNS, CDR2 SASEGT. This CDR3 reads CASSEMQGSPLHF. The CDR3 DNA reads TGTGCCAGCAGTGAAATGCAGGGCTCACCCCTCCACTTT.

The rearrangement links TRBV9 to TRBJ2-5; TRBD1 agrees at 9 bases. V gave up 2 bases and J gave up 5 bases; unmatched junction bases: 4. Germline V lookup: CDR1 SGDLS, CDR2 YYNGEE. This CDR3 region has 14 residues. CDR3 loop: CASSVGTGWETQYF. CDR3 in DNA: TGTGCCAGCAGCGTGGGGACAGGGTGGGAGACCCAGTACTTC.

The DNA for the CDR3 is TGTGCCATCAGTGTCTCCCTAGCGGGGGGATCTTTAAGCACAGATACGCAGTATTTT. This gives the protein CAISVSLAGGSLSTDTQYF. The J gene is TRBJ2-3, the V gene TRBV10-3; 11 bases agree with TRBD2. Germline CDR1 reads ENHRY; CDR2 reads SYGVKD. The CDR3 is 19 amino acids. The junction had 12 bases not matched to a gene; V was cut back by 4 bases and J by 0 bases.

The chain employs TRBV7-2 and TRBJ2-7; maybe TRBD2 (5 bases). Germline assignment: CDR1 SGHTA and CDR2 FQGNSA. The CDR3 consists of 15 residues. Trimming pared 1 base from V and 0 bases from J, leaving 10 bases between. The CDR3 DNA follows: TGTGCCAGCAGCTTAGAAGACGGGATCTCCTACGAGCAGTACTTC. Translation: CASSLEDGISYEQYF.

This clone has more than one count but fewer than ten. The J gene is TRBJ1-1, the V gene TRBV4-1, with D tentatively TRBD1 (5 bases). Germline CDR1 reads MGHRA; CDR2 reads YSYEKL. This CDR3 region has 14 residues. Trimming removed 1 base at V and 5 bases at J, with 11 bases between. The CDR3 DNA follows: TGCGCCAGCAGCCAAGGGGAGGGGTTGACTGAAGCTTTCTTT. Translating gives CASSQGEGLTEAFF.

The chain carries TRBV11-1 and TRBJ2-1, with TRBD2 matching over 9 bases. Germline CDR1 SGHAT, CDR2 FQDESV (reference sequence). This CDR3 is 16 amino acids long. V dropped 3 bases and J dropped 9; count of bases not matched to a gene: 12. In nucleotides, the CDR3 is TGTGCCAGCAGCTTGGGTGGGCTAGCGGGAACTAGTGAGCAGTTCTTC. It translates to CASSLGGLAGTSEQFF.

This clone was picked up a small number of times. Other DNA sequences in the same sample also yield this CDR3. The rearrangement uses TRBV7-2 and TRBJ1-5, with unresolved D. Germline V gives CDR1 SGHTA, CDR2 FQGNSA. The CDR3 runs 12 residues. Trimming cost V 3 bases and J 7 bases, with 7 bases left between them. CDR3 sequence reads: CASSFPGQPQHF. The DNA for the CDR3 is TGTGCCAGCAGCTTTCCGGGACAGCCCCAGCATTTT.

This chain joins TRBV12-5 and TRBJ2-3, with 10 bases lining up with TRBD2. Germline V gives CDR1 LGHNT, CDR2 FRNRAP. The V and J ends lost 1 base and 4 bases, in that order; junction bases with no gene match: 2. The CDR3 consists of 15 residues. This CDR3 reads CASGLGLAGADTQYF. The CDR3 DNA is TGTGCTAGTGGTTTGGGACTAGCGGGCGCAGATACGCAGTATTTT.

This clone was observed a few times. The chain carries TRBV5-1 and TRBJ1-2; 8 nucleotides agree with TRBD1. V lost 4 bases to trimming and J lost 8 bases; unmatched junction nucleotides: 7. CDR3 length equals 13 residues. The germline V gene encodes CDR1 SGHRS and CDR2 YFSETQ. CDR3 in amino acids: CASSPDRVGGYTF. The CDR3 DNA follows: TGCGCCAGCAGCCCGGACAGGGTTGGGGGCTACACCTTC.

The chain links TRBV7-8 to TRBJ1-3; TRBD1 matches 7 bases. CDR1 SGHVS and CDR2 FQNEAQ come from the germline V gene. This CDR3 contains 15 residues. Losses at the gene ends were 6 bases for V and 0 bases for J; bases not matched to a gene: 5. The CDR3 sequence: CASSSGQTSGNTIYF. The CDR3 region has the DNA TGTGCCAGCAGTTCGGGACAGACCTCTGGAAACACCATATATTTT.

The chain combines TRBV30 with TRBJ2-2; 7 bases agree with TRBD2. V dropped 3 bases and J dropped 0; count of bases not matched to a gene: 1. Germline V gene lookup returns CDR1 GTSNPN and CDR2 SVGIG (reference sequence). The CDR3 sequence is 14 residues long. CDR3 amino acids: CAWRTSTNTGELFF. CDR3 sequence (DNA): TGTGCCTGGAGGACTAGCACGAACACCGGGGAGCTGTTTTTT. Supplemented by reference TRBV30 and TRBJ2-2, the full variable domain reads SQTIHQWPATLVQPVGSPLSLECTVEGTSNPNLYWYRQAAGRGLQLLFYSVGIGQISSEVPQNLSASRPQDRQFILSSKKLLLSDSGFYLCAWRTSTNTGELFFGEGSRLTVL.

The chain combines TRBV5-4 with TRBJ2-3; 8 bases fit TRBD2. Looked up from germline, CDR1 is SGHNT and CDR2 is YYREEE (reference sequence). The CDR3 covers 17 residues. The trim removed 4 bases at V and 6 bases at J, leaving 16 bases unmatched. CDR3 region: CASSLTLAGSREDTQYF. CDR3 DNA: TGTGCCAGCAGCCTAACCTTAGCGGGATCCCGGGAGGATACGCAGTATTTT.

This clone occurred once. The rearrangement joins TRBV7-2 to TRBJ2-6, with 11 positions matching TRBD1. CDR1 is SGHTA and CDR2 is FQGNSA in the germline V gene. V shed 5 bases and J 2 bases; nucleotides not matched to a gene: 5. The CDR3 runs 17 residues. The DNA of the CDR3 is TGTGCCAGCAGCCCCCCGGGACAGGGGGCTGGGGCCAACGTCCTGACTTTC. Amino acid sequence: CASSPPGQGAGANVLTF.

The rearrangement uses TRBV18 and TRBJ2-1; TRBD1 agrees at 7 bases. The CDR3 totals 16 residues. Germline CDR1 is KGHSH and CDR2 is LQKENI. With 4 bases clipped from V and 5 bases from J, the junction kept 11 bases outside the gene matches. CDR3 in DNA: TGTGCCAGCTCACGGGCGTTGGGACAGCCCGACAATGAGCAGTTCTTC. This translates into CASSRALGQPDNEQFF.

The chain combines TRBV11-2 with TRBJ2-3; 12 bases align to TRBD2. Trimming at V came to 1 base and at J to 0 bases, leaving 8 bases not matched to a gene. Germline assignment: CDR1 SGHAT and CDR2 FQNNGV. The CDR3 is made up of 19 amino acids. CDR3 in DNA: TGTGCCAGCAGCTTAGCCCCCTTGACTAGCGGGAGAAGCACAGATACGCAGTATTTT. This translates into CASSLAPLTSGRSTDTQYF.

A single count supports this clone. The rearrangement joins TRBV19 to TRBJ1-3; no definite D call. There are 13 residues in the CDR3. V lost 7 bases and J lost 3, with 10 bases in between. The germline V gene has CDR1 LNHDA and CDR2 SQIVND (reference sequence). This CDR3 is CASNEQNGNTIYF. As DNA, the CDR3 is TGTGCCAGTAATGAACAGAATGGAAACACCATATATTTT.

V gene TRBV6-5 combines with J gene TRBJ1-2; 7 bases agree with TRBD1. The J segment lost 1 base and the V segment lost 6 bases, leaving 8 bases of the junction unmatched. The CDR3 is 15 residues long. CDR1 MNHEY and CDR2 SVGAGI come from the germline V gene. CDR3 sequence: CASSQMTGINYGYTF. The CDR3 DNA is TGTGCCAGCAGCCAGATGACAGGGATTAACTATGGCTACACCTTC.

This chain connects TRBV4-3 to TRBJ1-1; 8 positions match TRBD1. The germline V gene encodes CDR1 LGHNA and CDR2 YSLEER. There are 13 residues in the CDR3. Unmatched junction bases numbered 7, after V lost 9 bases and J lost 4 bases. The CDR3 is CASTGGMATEAFF. For the CDR3, the DNA is TGCGCCAGTACAGGGGGTATGGCCACTGAAGCTTTCTTT.

This clone was detected only once. V usage is TRBV11-3 and J usage is TRBJ1-1; D is perhaps TRBD1 (5 bases). This CDR3 contains 15 residues. Trimming took 2 bases from V and 4 from J, leaving 14 bases between them. CDR1 SGHNT and CDR2 YENEEA come from the germline V gene. CDR3 in amino acids: CASSLRRQGGTEAFF. Here the CDR3 DNA reads TGTGCCAGCAGCTTAAGGCGCCAGGGAGGCACTGAAGCTTTCTTT.

V gene TRBV6-1 combines with J gene TRBJ2-3, with TRBD2 identical over 9 bases. Germline-derived CDR1 and CDR2 are MNHNS and SASEGT. Trimming removed 3 bases from V and 0 bases from J; junction bases left unmatched: 7. This CDR3 contains 17 residues. CDR3 loop: CASSDHQRGVSTDTQYF. DNA of the CDR3: TGTGCCAGCAGTGACCATCAGCGGGGGGTTAGCACAGATACGCAGTATTTT.

CDR3 protein: CASEQGRLGNEQFF. The DNA for the CDR3 is TGTGCCAGTGAACAGGGGAGGCTTGGCAATGAGCAGTTCTTC. The chain couples TRBV19 to TRBJ2-1, with D tentatively TRBD1 (7 bases). The V end lost 8 bases, the J end lost 6 bases, and 17 bases lay between the germline ends. Germline CDR1 LNHDA, CDR2 SQIVND (reference sequence). CDR3 length: 14 amino acids.

The chain links TRBV19 to TRBJ2-1; the D gene is possibly TRBD2 (5 bases). Between the trimmed V and J ends, which lost 8 bases and 4 bases, there was a span of 6 bases. Germline CDR1 LNHDA, CDR2 SQIVND (reference sequence). CDR3 length: 11 amino acids. The CDR3 bases are TGTGCCAGTCAGCGGTACAATGAGCAGTTCTTC. Its translation is CASQRYNEQFF.

This chain joins TRBV2 and TRBJ2-3; 8 bases are shared with TRBD2. This CDR3 spans 15 amino acids. Unmatched junction bases numbered 4, after V lost 4 bases and J lost 1 base. Per germline, CDR1 SNHLY and CDR2 FYNNEI. The CDR3: CASSAGGAGTDTQYF. CDR3 DNA: TGTGCCAGCAGTGCGGGGGGGGCAGGCACAGATACGCAGTATTTT.